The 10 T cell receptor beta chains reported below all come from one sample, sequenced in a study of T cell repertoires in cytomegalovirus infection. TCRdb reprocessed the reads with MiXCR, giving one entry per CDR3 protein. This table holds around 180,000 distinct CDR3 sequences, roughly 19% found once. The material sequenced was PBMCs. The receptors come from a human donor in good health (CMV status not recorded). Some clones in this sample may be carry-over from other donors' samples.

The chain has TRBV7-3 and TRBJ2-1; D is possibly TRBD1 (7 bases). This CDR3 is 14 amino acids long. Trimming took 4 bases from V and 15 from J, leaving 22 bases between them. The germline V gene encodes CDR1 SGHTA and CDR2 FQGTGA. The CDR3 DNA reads TGTGCCAGCAGCTCCGGAACCGGACCAGGGGGGCTGTTCTTC. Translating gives CASSSGTGPGGLFF.

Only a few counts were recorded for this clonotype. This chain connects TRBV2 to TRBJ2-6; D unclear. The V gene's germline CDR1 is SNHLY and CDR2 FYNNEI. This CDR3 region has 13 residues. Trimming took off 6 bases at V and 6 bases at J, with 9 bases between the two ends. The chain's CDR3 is CASRLDAANVLTF. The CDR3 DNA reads TGTGCCAGCAGGCTCGATGCGGCCAACGTCCTGACTTTC.

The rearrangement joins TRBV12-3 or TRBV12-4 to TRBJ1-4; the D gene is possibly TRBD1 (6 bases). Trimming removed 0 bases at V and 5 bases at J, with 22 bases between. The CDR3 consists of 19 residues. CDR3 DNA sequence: TGTGCCAGCAGTTTAGCGAGTCATACAATCAGGGGCCAGAATGAAAAACTGTTTTTT. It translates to CASSLASHTIRGQNEKLFF.

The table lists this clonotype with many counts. CDR3 sequence (DNA): TGTGCCAGCAGCGCGCCTAGCGGGGACACCACAGATACGCAGTATTTT. It yields the protein CASSAPSGDTTDTQYF. This chain joins TRBV7-8 and TRBJ2-3; 9 bases are a match to TRBD2. CDR1 SGHVS and CDR2 FQNEAQ come from the germline V gene. Trimming at V came to 5 bases and at J to 2 bases, leaving 8 bases not matched to a gene. The CDR3 contains 16 residues.

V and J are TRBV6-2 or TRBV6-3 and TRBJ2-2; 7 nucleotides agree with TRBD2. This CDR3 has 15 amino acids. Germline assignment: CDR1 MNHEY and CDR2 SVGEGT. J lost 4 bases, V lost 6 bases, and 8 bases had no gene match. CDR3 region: CASRRPGLFTGELFF. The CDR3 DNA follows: TGTGCCAGCAGGCGACCGGGACTATTCACCGGGGAGCTGTTTTTT.

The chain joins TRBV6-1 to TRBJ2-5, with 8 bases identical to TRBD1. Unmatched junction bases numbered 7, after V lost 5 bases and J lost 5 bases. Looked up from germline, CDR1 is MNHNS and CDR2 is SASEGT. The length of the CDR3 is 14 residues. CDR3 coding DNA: TGTGCCAGCAGTTCAGGGGGCCGGATGGAGACCCAGTACTTC. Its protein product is CASSSGGRMETQYF.

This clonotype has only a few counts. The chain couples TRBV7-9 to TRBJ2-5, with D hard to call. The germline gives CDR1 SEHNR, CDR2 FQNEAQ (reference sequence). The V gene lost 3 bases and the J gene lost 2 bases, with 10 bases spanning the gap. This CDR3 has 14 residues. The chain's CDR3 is CASSFYQEQETQYF. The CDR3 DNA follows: TGTGCCAGCAGCTTCTATCAAGAACAAGAGACCCAGTACTTC.

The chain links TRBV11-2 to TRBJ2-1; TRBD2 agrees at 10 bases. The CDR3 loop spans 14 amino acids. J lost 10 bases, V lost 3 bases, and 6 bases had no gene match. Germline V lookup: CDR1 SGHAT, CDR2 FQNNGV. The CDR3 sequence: CASSLDRAGGEQFF. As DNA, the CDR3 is TGTGCCAGCAGCTTGGATCGAGCGGGAGGGGAGCAGTTCTTC. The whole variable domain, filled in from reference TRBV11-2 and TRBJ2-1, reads EAGVAQSPRYKIIEKRQSVAFWCNPISGHATLYWYQQILGQGPKLLIQFQNNGVVDDSQLPKDRFSAERLKGVDSTLKIQPAKLEDSAVYLCASSLDRAGGEQFFGPGTRLTVL.

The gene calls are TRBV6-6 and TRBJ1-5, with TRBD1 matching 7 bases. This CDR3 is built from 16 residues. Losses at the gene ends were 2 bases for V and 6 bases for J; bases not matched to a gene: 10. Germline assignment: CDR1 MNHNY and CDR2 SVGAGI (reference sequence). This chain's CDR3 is CASSYLTGQTVQPQHF. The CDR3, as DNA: TGTGCCAGCAGTTACCTTACGGGACAGACCGTTCAGCCCCAGCATTTT.

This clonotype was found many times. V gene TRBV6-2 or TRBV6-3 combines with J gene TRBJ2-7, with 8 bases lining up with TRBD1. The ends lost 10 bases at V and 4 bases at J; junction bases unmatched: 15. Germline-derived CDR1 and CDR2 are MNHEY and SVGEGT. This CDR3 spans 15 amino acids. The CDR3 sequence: CATNSLHRGVYEQYF. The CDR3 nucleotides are TGTGCCACCAATTCCCTTCACAGGGGGGTTTACGAGCAGTACTTC.